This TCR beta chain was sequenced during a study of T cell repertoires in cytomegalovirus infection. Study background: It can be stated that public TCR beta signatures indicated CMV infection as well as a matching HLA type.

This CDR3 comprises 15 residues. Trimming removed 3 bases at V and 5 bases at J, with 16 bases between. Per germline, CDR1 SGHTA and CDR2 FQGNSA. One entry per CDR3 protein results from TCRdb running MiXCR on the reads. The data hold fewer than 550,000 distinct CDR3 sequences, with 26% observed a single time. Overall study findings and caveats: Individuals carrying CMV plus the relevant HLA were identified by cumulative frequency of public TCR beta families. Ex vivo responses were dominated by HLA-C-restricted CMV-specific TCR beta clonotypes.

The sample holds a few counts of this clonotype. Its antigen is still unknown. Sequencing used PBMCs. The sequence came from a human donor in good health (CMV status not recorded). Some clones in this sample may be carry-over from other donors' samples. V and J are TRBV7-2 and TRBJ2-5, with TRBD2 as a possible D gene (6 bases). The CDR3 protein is CASSFQGGGGETQYF. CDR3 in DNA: TGTGCCAGCAGCTTCCAGGGAGGTGGCGGCGAGACCCAGTACTTC.